This T cell receptor beta chain derives from a study of Graves' ophthalmopathy and Graves' hyperthyroidism. Study in general: Sampling took place at initial diagnosis, with peripheral blood obtained before any treatment.

V was clipped by 2 bases and J by 2 bases, with 12 bases between them. Germline-derived CDR1 and CDR2 are MDHEN and SYDVKM. The CDR3 length is 15 residues. Transcripts of RNA were the source for amplifying TCR beta CDR3 regions. First-round RT-PCR with HTBI primers preceded a second-round multiplex PCR. TCRdb ran MiXCR on the multiplex PCR reads and lists one entry per CDR3 protein. The sample holds roughly 500,000 distinct CDR3 sequences, around an eighth seen once. In its sample, this clonotype was seen many times. The rearrangement joins TRBV28 to TRBJ1-2; D is possibly TRBD1 (6 bases). The TCR was taken from a woman between 25 and 40 years old with Graves' ophthalmopathy. Material for sequencing was blood. CDR3 region: CASSLGGTHNYGYTF. CDR3 DNA sequence: TGTGCCAGCAGTTTAGGCGGGACACACAACTATGGCTACACCTTC.